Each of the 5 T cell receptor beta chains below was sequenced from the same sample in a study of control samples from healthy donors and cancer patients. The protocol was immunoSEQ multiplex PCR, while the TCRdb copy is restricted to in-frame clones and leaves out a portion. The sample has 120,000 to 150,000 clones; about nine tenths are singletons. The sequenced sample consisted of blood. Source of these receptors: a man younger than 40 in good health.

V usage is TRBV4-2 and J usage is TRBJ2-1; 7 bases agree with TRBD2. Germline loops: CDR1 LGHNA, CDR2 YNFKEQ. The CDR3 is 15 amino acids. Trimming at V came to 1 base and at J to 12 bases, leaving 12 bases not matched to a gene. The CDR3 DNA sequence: TGTGCCAGCAGCCAAGCAGCGGTTAGCGGGTCGGGGCAGTTCTTC. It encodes CASSQAAVSGSGQFF.

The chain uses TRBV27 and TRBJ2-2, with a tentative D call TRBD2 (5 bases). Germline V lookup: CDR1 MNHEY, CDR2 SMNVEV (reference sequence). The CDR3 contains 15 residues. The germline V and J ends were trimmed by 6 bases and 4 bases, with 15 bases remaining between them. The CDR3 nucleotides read TGTGCCAGCAGCCCCGGACTCGTTATCACCGGGGAGCTGTTTTTT. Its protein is CASSPGLVITGELFF.

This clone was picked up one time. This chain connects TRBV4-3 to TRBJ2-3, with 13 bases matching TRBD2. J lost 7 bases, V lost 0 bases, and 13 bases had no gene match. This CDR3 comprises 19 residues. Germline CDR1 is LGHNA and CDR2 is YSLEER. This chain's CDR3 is CASSQEATTSGRPGYTQYF. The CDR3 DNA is TGCGCCAGCAGCCAAGAGGCGACGACTAGCGGGAGGCCCGGGTATACGCAGTATTTT.

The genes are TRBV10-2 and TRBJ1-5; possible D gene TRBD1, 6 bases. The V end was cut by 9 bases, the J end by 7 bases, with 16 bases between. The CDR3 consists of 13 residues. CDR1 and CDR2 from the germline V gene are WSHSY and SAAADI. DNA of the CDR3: TGCGCCAGTAAGGGGGGAAAGGGACAGCCCCAGCATTTT. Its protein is CASKGGKGQPQHF.

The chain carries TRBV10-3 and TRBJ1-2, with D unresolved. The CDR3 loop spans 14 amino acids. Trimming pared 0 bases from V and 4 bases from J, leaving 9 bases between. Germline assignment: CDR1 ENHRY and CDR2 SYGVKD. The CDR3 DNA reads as TGTGCCATCAGTGAGTCAGCGGTGGGCTATGGCTACACCTTC. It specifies CAISESAVGYGYTF.